Presented here are 8 T cell receptor beta chains from one specimen sequenced in a study of blood T cells in healthy people across ages. A J-beta primer mix and a sample-barcoded 5' primer were used in a second PCR of about 6 to 12 cycles. TCRdb reprocessed the 5' RACE reads via MiXCR and lists one record per CDR3 protein. The sample includes roughly 1,700,000 distinct CDR3 sequences, about 28% of them seen just once. Specimen: blood. These TCRs come from a woman under 40 in good health.

J is TRBJ2-1 and V is TRBV5-1; a possible D gene is TRBD2 (5 bases). Trimming removed 4 bases from V and 8 bases from J, with 16 bases in between. CDR1 is SGHRS and CDR2 is YFSETQ in the germline V gene. CDR3 size: 14 residues. As DNA, the CDR3 is TGCGCCAGCAGCCCCCTGGCGGTGGAGGATGAGCAGTTCTTC. This codes for CASSPLAVEDEQFF.

This chain joins TRBV6-1 and TRBJ1-3; 7 bases fit TRBD1. This CDR3 comprises 14 residues. Germline values: CDR1 MNHNS, CDR2 SASEGT. The ends lost 9 bases at V and 2 bases at J; junction bases unmatched: 7. The CDR3 region has the DNA TGTGCCAGTGAGGGGACAGACCCTGGAAACACCATATATTTT. This codes for CASEGTDPGNTIYF.

The chain links TRBV28 to TRBJ2-5; D may be TRBD2 (5 bases). This CDR3 spans 17 amino acids. Trimming removed 10 bases from V and 5 bases from J, with 29 bases in between. Germline assignment: CDR1 MDHEN and CDR2 SYDVKM. Here the CDR3 DNA reads TGTGCCACCACTGAAGTCGATGGCCGGGGAGTATGGGAGACCCAGTACTTC. This gives the protein CATTEVDGRGVWETQYF. Filled out from reference TRBV28 and TRBJ2-5, the complete variable domain reads DVKVTQSSRYLVKRTGEKVFLECVQDMDHENMFWYRQDPGLGLRLIYFSYDVKMKEKGDIPEGYSVSREKKERFSLILESASTNQTSMYLCATTEVDGRGVWETQYFGPGTRLLVL.

Regarding this clonotype: A junction end diverges from the germline sequence, so it may reflect a read error. This sequence joins TRBV5-1 and TRBJ1-2; 7 bases fit TRBD1. The CDR3 is 13 amino acids. Germline CDR1 reads SGHRS; CDR2 reads YFSETQ. The CDR3 sequence is CASSLTGDDGHTF. DNA of the CDR3: TGCGCCAGCAGCTTAACAGGGGATGATGGCCACACCTTC.

A few counts support this clonotype. The chain carries TRBV28 and TRBJ2-1; 8 bases map to TRBD2. This CDR3 is built from 14 residues. The germline CDR1 and CDR2 sequences are MDHEN and SYDVKM. V shed 6 bases and J 7 bases; nucleotides not matched to a gene: 8. The CDR3 spells CASSLAGSWNEQFF. In DNA form, the CDR3 reads TGTGCCAGCAGCCTAGCGGGTTCATGGAATGAGCAGTTCTTC.

This clonotype was detected a few times. This chain uses TRBV5-1 with TRBJ2-3; D is unclear. Trimming left V 0 bases short and J 2 bases short, with 10 bases between. This CDR3 spans 15 amino acids. CDR1 and CDR2 from the germline V gene are SGHRS and YFSETQ. The CDR3 sequence: CASSLVPDLTDTQYF. CDR3 DNA sequence: TGCGCCAGCAGCTTGGTTCCGGACCTCACAGATACGCAGTATTTT.

This clonotype was picked up a small number of times. A much more abundant neighbour one base away suggests this may be a read error. The V gene is TRBV6-5, the J gene TRBJ2-4, with D uncertain. CDR3 length equals 13 residues. Germline V gene data show CDR1 as MNHEY and CDR2 as SVGAGI. Trimming removed 6 bases from V and 13 bases from J, with 19 bases in between. CDR3 residues: CASSRPTKNEQYF. CDR3 DNA sequence: TGTGCCAGCAGCCGACCCACCAAGAATGAGCAGTACTTC.

V and J are TRBV7-3 and TRBJ2-1; D is ambiguous. CDR1 is SGHTA and CDR2 is FQGTGA in the germline V gene. V shed 4 bases and J shed 9 bases, with 25 bases lying between them. CDR3 length: 17 amino acids. The chain's CDR3 is CASSSAWAGPQGGEQFF. The CDR3 DNA reads as TGTGCCAGCAGCTCCGCTTGGGCAGGTCCACAAGGTGGTGAGCAGTTCTTC.